In this sample, the clone carrying this T cell receptor (beta chain) turned up once. Flow cytometry had shown expanded CD8+CD57+ cells in the patients chosen for sequencing. The germline CDR1 and CDR2 sequences are SEHNR and FQNEAQ (reference sequence). V was clipped by 3 bases and J by 4 bases; unmatched bases: 6. This CDR3 spans 15 amino acids. Using genomic DNA as the template, TCR beta VDJ and CDR3 profiling was carried out. TCRdb re-called the reads with MiXCR, one entry per CDR3 protein. The sample carries approximately 220,000 distinct CDR3 sequences, under 50% recorded once. This specimen belongs to a study of CD8+CD57+ T cells in acquired aplastic anemia.

The chain uses TRBV7-9 and TRBJ2-1; 7 bases match TRBD2. The receptor comes from a human donor with aplastic anemia. The sequenced sample consisted of sorted CD4+, CD8+, or CD8+CD57+ T cells (not recorded which) from PBMCs. CDR3 DNA: TGTGCCAGCAGCTTGGGGGGGGTCAGGTACAATGAGCAGTTCTTC. This encodes CASSLGGVRYNEQFF.